This TCR beta chain was recovered during a study of control samples from healthy donors and cancer patients. V dropped 4 bases and J dropped 6 bases, with 20 bases sitting between them. Germline values: CDR1 SGHNT, CDR2 YYREEE (reference sequence). The CDR3 spans 15 residues. This clone has a single count. TCRdb's copy holds only in-frame clones and misses some; the assay was immunoSEQ multiplex PCR. Of approximately 170,000 clones listed, 90% to 95% were seen once; the top ten hold 0.68%. The rearrangement joins TRBV5-4 to TRBJ2-7, with a possible D match to TRBD2 (6 bases). The sequence was collected from a woman in her 30s in good health. Sequencing was done on a sample of blood. The CDR3 DNA is TGTGCCAGCAGCGTCGTCGCGGGGCTAACGGGCGAGCAGTACTTC. Its translation: CASSVVAGLTGEQYF.